This TCR beta chain was sequenced for a study of blood T cell repertoires in COVID-19. This CDR3 has 13 amino acids. Germline assignment: CDR1 SGHNT and CDR2 YYREEE (reference sequence). V trimming: 2 bases; J trimming: 8 bases; junction bases outside the gene matches: 5. Sequenced by immunoSEQ multiplex PCR; TCRdb stores in-frame clones only, minus some. The sample carries 95,000 to 150,000 clones, around 90% recorded once. The clonotype comes from a woman aged 60-75 years with COVID-19, enrolled during active disease. The chain recombines TRBV5-4 with TRBJ1-1; 8 bases align to TRBD1. The sequenced material came from peripheral blood. CDR3 protein: CASSFMGTGEAFF. DNA of the CDR3: TGTGCCAGCAGCTTCATGGGGACAGGCGAAGCTTTCTTT. The complete variable domain, with remaining parts taken from reference TRBV5-4 and TRBJ1-1, reads ETGVTQSPTHLIKTRGQQVTLRCSSQSGHNTVSWYQQALGQGPQFIFQYYREEENGRGNFPPRFSGLQFPNYSSELNVNALELDDSALYLCASSFMGTGEAFFGQGTRLTVV.